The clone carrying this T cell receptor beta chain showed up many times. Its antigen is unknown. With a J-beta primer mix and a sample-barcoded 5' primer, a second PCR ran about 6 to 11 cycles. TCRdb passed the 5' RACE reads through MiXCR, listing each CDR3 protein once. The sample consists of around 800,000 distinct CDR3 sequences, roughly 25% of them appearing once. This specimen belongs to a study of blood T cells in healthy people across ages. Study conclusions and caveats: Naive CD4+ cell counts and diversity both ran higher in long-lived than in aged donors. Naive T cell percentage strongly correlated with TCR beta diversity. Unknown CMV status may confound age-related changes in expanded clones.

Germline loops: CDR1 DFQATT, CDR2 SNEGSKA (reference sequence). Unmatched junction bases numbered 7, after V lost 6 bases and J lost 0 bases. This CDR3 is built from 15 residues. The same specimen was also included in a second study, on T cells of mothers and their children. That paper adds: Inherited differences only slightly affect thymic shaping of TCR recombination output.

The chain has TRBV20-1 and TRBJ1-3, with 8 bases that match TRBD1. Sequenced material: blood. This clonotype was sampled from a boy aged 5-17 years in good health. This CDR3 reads CSARGQRVSGNTIYF. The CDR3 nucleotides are TGCAGTGCCAGGGGGCAGAGAGTCTCTGGAAACACCATATATTTT.